A single sample gave rise to the 16 T cell receptor beta chains below, sequenced in a study of siplizumab effects on memory and regulatory T cells. Profiled with immunoSEQ multiplex PCR; TCRdb holds only in-frame clones, not every one. Of 45,000 to 60,000 clones listed, about 90% are singletons. The sample comprised naive CD8+ T cells sorted from blood. The origin of the receptors is a human donor in good health.

The chain employs TRBV30 and TRBJ1-1; 9 bases fit TRBD1. Germline lookup yields CDR1 GTSNPN and CDR2 SVGIG (reference sequence). The V and J ends lost 2 bases and 6 bases, in that order; junction bases with no gene match: 1. The CDR3 runs 12 residues. The CDR3 sequence is CAWSWDRAEAFF. CDR3 coding DNA: TGTGCCTGGAGTTGGGACAGGGCTGAAGCTTTCTTT.

The chain carries TRBV19 and TRBJ1-5, with 8 bases identical to TRBD1. CDR1 LNHDA and CDR2 SQIVND come from the germline V gene (reference sequence). The CDR3 totals 16 residues. The ends lost 5 bases at V and 6 bases at J; junction bases unmatched: 12. The CDR3 DNA is TGTGCCAGTAGTTCCGATTATGGACAGGGTCGTCAGCCCCAGCATTTT. Translation gives CASSSDYGQGRQPQHF. The variable domain in full, completed from reference TRBV19 and TRBJ1-5, reads DGGITQSPKYLFRKEGQNVTLSCEQNLNHDAMYWYRQDPGQGLRLIYYSQIVNDFQKGDIAEGYSVSREKKESFPLTVTSAQKNPTAFYLCASSSDYGQGRQPQHFGDGTRLSIL.

V usage is TRBV27 and J usage is TRBJ2-5; D is unresolved. Germline loops: CDR1 MNHEY, CDR2 SMNVEV (reference sequence). Trimming shortened V by 8 bases and J by 5 bases, and 21 bases separated the two germline ends. This CDR3 is built from 15 residues. CDR3 coding DNA: TGTGCCAGCCGACCCGGCACTATCAGGATCGAGACCCAGTACTTC. Its translation: CASRPGTIRIETQYF.

V gene TRBV21-1 combines with J gene TRBJ1-1. TRBV21-1 is a pseudogene. CDR3 length equals 15 residues. The CDR3 sequence: CASSKKETRNTEAFF. CDR3 nucleotides: TGTGCCAGCAGCAAAAAGGAGACACGGAACACTGAAGCTTTCTTT.

This chain links TRBV9 with TRBJ2-6, with D possibly TRBD2 on 5 matching bases. From germline, CDR1 is SGDLS and CDR2 YYNGEE. The V gene lost 0 bases and the J gene lost 2 bases, with 15 bases spanning the gap. The CDR3 has 18 residues. CDR3 amino acids: CASSVALGPEAGANVLTF. The DNA for the CDR3 is TGTGCCAGCAGCGTAGCCCTAGGACCGGAGGCTGGGGCCAACGTCCTGACTTTC.

The rearrangement uses TRBV29-1 and TRBJ1-2; TRBD1 might be the D (6 bases). V gave up 4 bases and J gave up 2 bases, with 11 bases separating them. Germline V CDR1 and CDR2: SQVTM, ANQGSEA. The CDR3 runs 13 residues. In nucleotides, the CDR3 is TGCAGCGTTGTTGGGGGCTCGAACTATGGCTACACCTTC. It codes for CSVVGGSNYGYTF.

This chain connects TRBV5-1 to TRBJ2-5; weak D call: TRBD2 (6 bases). V lost 3 bases and J 1 base, leaving 10 bases between the germline ends. This CDR3 is built from 14 residues. CDR1 and CDR2 from the germline V gene are SGHRS and YFSETQ. CDR3 coding DNA: TGCGCCAGCAGCTGGCTGGGGGGCCAAGAGACCCAGTACTTC. The encoded protein is CASSWLGGQETQYF.

The chain uses TRBV21-1 and TRBJ1-5. TRBV21-1 is tagged as a pseudogene. The CDR3 runs to 16 residues. CDR3 residues: CASSKGPGSMNQPQHF. The CDR3 coding sequence is TGTGCCAGCAGCAAAGGGCCCGGCAGTATGAATCAGCCCCAGCATTTT.

The chain is built from TRBV7-9 and TRBJ1-5; possible D gene TRBD1, 5 bases. Germline assignment: CDR1 SEHNR and CDR2 FQNEAQ (reference sequence). The CDR3 contains 17 residues. Trimming took 1 base from V and 0 from J, leaving 13 bases between them. The CDR3 DNA sequence: TGTGCCAGCAGCTTAGTTAGGGGCCCCTATAGCAATCAGCCCCAGCATTTT. It encodes CASSLVRGPYSNQPQHF. Complete variable domain (other parts from reference TRBV7-9 and TRBJ1-5): DTGVSQNPRHKITKRGQNVTFRCDPISEHNRLYWYRQTLGQGPEFLTYFQNEAQLEKSRLLSDRFSAERPKGSFSTLEIQRTEQGDSAMYLCASSLVRGPYSNQPQHFGDGTRLSIL.

The chain joins TRBV4-2 to TRBJ2-1; tentative D call: TRBD2 (6 bases). This CDR3 is built from 14 residues. Germline CDR1 reads LGHNA; CDR2 reads YNFKEQ. V gave up 3 bases and J gave up 3 bases, with 9 bases separating them. CDR3 coding DNA: TGTGCCAGCAGCCACATTAGCGGCTACAATGAGCAGTTCTTC. As protein: CASSHISGYNEQFF.

The chain combines TRBV5-4 with TRBJ1-1; unclear D gene. Per germline, CDR1 SGHNT and CDR2 YYREEE (reference sequence). V lost 2 bases to trimming and J lost 1 base, with 9 bases between them. The CDR3 spans 14 residues. The chain's CDR3 is CASSLTDENTEAFF. The CDR3 bases are TGTGCCAGCAGCTTAACAGATGAGAACACTGAAGCTTTCTTT.

A single count supports this clone. V and J are TRBV6-5 and TRBJ1-3, with 9 bases aligning to TRBD1. The germline V gene encodes CDR1 MNHEY and CDR2 SVGAGI. The length of the CDR3 is 15 residues. Unmatched junction bases numbered 4, after V lost 5 bases and J lost 2 bases. In nucleotides, the CDR3 is TGTGCCAGCAGTCGAGGGACAGGGCCTGGAAACACCATATATTTT. This gives the protein CASSRGTGPGNTIYF.

CDR3 sequence reads: CASSVDGAYEQYF. For the CDR3, the DNA is TGTGCCAGCAGCGTCGACGGGGCTTACGAGCAGTACTTC. V usage is TRBV9 and J usage is TRBJ2-7; D assignment may be TRBD1 or TRBD2 (5 bases each). V was clipped by 2 bases and J by 4 bases, with 10 bases between them. The germline V gene has CDR1 SGDLS and CDR2 YYNGEE. CDR3 length: 13 residues.

The chain has TRBV6-6 and TRBJ1-1; D might be TRBD1 (5 bases). Germline lookup yields CDR1 MNHNY and CDR2 SVGAGI (reference sequence). The CDR3 totals 13 residues. V gave up 2 bases and J gave up 5 bases, with 9 bases separating them. CDR3 sequence reads: CASSYEGWTEAFF. The CDR3 bases are TGTGCCAGCAGTTACGAGGGGTGGACTGAAGCTTTCTTT.

The chain uses TRBV4-1 and TRBJ2-3; D gene uncertain. This CDR3 is 15 amino acids long. Per germline, CDR1 MGHRA and CDR2 YSYEKL. The germline V and J ends were trimmed by 0 bases and 7 bases, with 14 bases remaining between them. CDR3: CASSQDIPIENTQYF. CDR3 DNA: TGCGCCAGCAGCCAAGATATCCCTATCGAAAATACGCAGTATTTT.

The chain carries TRBV4-1 and TRBJ2-3, with 9 bases identical to TRBD2. The CDR3 length is 15 residues. CDR1 MGHRA and CDR2 YSYEKL come from the germline V gene. Germline trimming cut 4 bases from V and 3 bases from J; bases unmatched to any gene: 5. For the CDR3, the DNA is TGCGCCAGCAGCCGTACGACTAGCGGAACAGATACGCAGTATTTT. Protein product: CASSRTTSGTDTQYF.